This TCR beta chain is drawn from a study of cytomegalovirus exposure and HLA in healthy donors. Study results and limitations: Rare TCR sequences dominated, though some public TCRs recurred in many donors. Among the CMV-associated chains, a few were confirmed in vitro as specific for CMV antigens. The listing of approximately 160 TCR beta chains classed them as cytomegalovirus-associated. High sensitivity and specificity were reportedly achieved when the classifier diagnosed cytomegalovirus status.

Concerning this clone itself: Antigen unknown.

Sequencing used immunoSEQ multiplex PCR; TCRdb keeps in-frame clones, though not all of them. In the table there are about 220,000 clones, approximately 87% of which are singletons. The V gene's germline CDR1 is MNHNS and CDR2 SASEGT. The CDR3 is 14 residues long. The J segment lost 7 bases and the V segment lost 5 bases, leaving 10 bases of the junction unmatched. Sequencing was performed on PBMCs. The TCR was taken from a man younger than 35 in good health and CMV-seronegative. The V gene is TRBV6-1, the J gene TRBJ1-2; TRBD1 aligns across 7 bases. The CDR3 bases are TGTGCCAGCAGTTTAGATAGACAGGGCTCTGGCTACACCTTC. Its protein product is CASSLDRQGSGYTF.